What follows are 24 T cell receptor beta chains derived from one specimen sequenced in a study of blood T cell repertoires in COVID-19. Assay used: immunoSEQ multiplex PCR; TCRdb lists only in-frame clones, some missing. The table has 150,000 to 200,000 clones, roughly 84% seen once. The source material was PBMCs or T cells enriched from blood (not recorded which). The receptors were sampled from a woman aged 25 to 39 who had been exposed to COVID-19.

This chain uses TRBV6-5 with TRBJ1-2; TRBD1 matches at 9 bases. The V gene's germline CDR1 is MNHEY and CDR2 SVGAGI. V dropped 5 bases and J dropped 7; count of bases not matched to a gene: 8. The CDR3 runs 14 residues. DNA of the CDR3: TGTGCCAGCAGTCCCCCTTGGGACAGGGTTGGCTACACCTTC. Its protein product is CASSPPWDRVGYTF.

The chain combines TRBV5-4 with TRBJ2-1; D possibly corresponds to TRBD1 (5 bases). Germline V CDR1 and CDR2: SGHNT, YYREEE (reference sequence). CDR3 length: 15 residues. Trimming cost V 4 bases and J 4 bases, with 15 bases left between them. In nucleotides, the CDR3 is TGTGCCAGCAGCCGCTTTGGGGCGCAATACAATGAGCAGTTCTTC. It translates to CASSRFGAQYNEQFF.

This chain joins TRBV29-1 and TRBJ1-4; 7 positions agree with TRBD1. This CDR3 contains 14 residues. The junction had 9 bases not matched to a gene; V was cut back by 6 bases and J by 5 bases. The germline CDR1 and CDR2 sequences are SQVTM and ANQGSEA. The CDR3 here is CSVSGTVQNEKLFF. The CDR3 DNA reads as TGCAGCGTATCCGGGACAGTTCAAAATGAAAAACTGTTTTTT.

The chain carries TRBV6-2 or TRBV6-3 and TRBJ1-2, with D hard to call. The ends were cut back, 6 bases at V and 3 bases at J, with 8 bases in the middle. The length of the CDR3 is 12 residues. Germline loops: CDR1 MNHEY, CDR2 SVGEGT. CDR3: CASSQAYYGYTF. Here the CDR3 DNA reads TGTGCCAGCAGCCAAGCCTACTATGGCTACACCTTC.

This chain links TRBV2 with TRBJ2-1, with a weak D call TRBD2 (6 bases). Trimming took 7 bases from V and 3 from J, leaving 7 bases between them. The germline V gene encodes CDR1 SNHLY and CDR2 FYNNEI. The CDR3 covers 12 residues. For the CDR3, the DNA is TGTGCCAGCACCGGGGGCTACAATGAGCAGTTCTTC. This sequence encodes CASTGGYNEQFF.

The chain carries TRBV21-1 and TRBJ2-1; the table's D call of TRBD2 was not tested on the DNA. TRBV21-1 is noted as a pseudogene. The length of the CDR3 is 16 residues. The CDR3 DNA sequence: TGTGCCAGCAGCAAGCTAGCGGGGGCTAATTACAATGAGCAGTTCTTC. Protein sequence: CASSKLAGANYNEQFF.

V is TRBV7-2 and J is TRBJ1-2, with 7 bases aligning to TRBD1. From germline, CDR1 is SGHTA and CDR2 FQGNSA. This CDR3 is 13 amino acids long. Trimming took 4 bases from V and 7 from J; bases not matched to a gene: 6. The DNA for the CDR3 is TGTGCCAGCAGCTCCGACAGGGATAGTGGCTACACCTTC. Amino acids: CASSSDRDSGYTF.

The V call is TRBV6-2 or TRBV6-3, the J call TRBJ2-1, with unresolved D. This CDR3 is built from 13 residues. The V end lost 5 bases, the J end lost 4 bases, and 9 bases lay between the germline ends. CDR1 and CDR2 (germline): MNHEY, SVGEGT. The CDR3 nucleotides read TGTGCCAGCAGTCCCACTCGTTACAATGAGCAGTTCTTC. Amino acid sequence: CASSPTRYNEQFF.

The rearrangement uses TRBV9 and TRBJ2-2; D remains unclear. V lost 2 bases, J lost 0 bases, and 5 bases lay in between. CDR3 length equals 14 residues. Germline V gene lookup returns CDR1 SGDLS and CDR2 YYNGEE. The CDR3 here is CASSVLANTGELFF. The CDR3 DNA reads as TGTGCCAGCAGCGTGCTAGCGAACACCGGGGAGCTGTTTTTT.

This sequence joins TRBV4-2 and TRBJ2-5; D ambiguous. Trimming stripped 4 bases from V and 2 bases from J, with 11 bases between. From germline, CDR1 is LGHNA and CDR2 YNFKEQ. The CDR3 runs 14 residues. CDR3 loop: CASSPTPLQETQYF. DNA of the CDR3: TGTGCCAGCAGCCCGACTCCGCTTCAAGAGACCCAGTACTTC.

The CDR3 is CASSTSRDGNTIYF. CDR3 bases: TGTGCCAGCAGCACGAGCAGGGATGGAAACACCATATATTTT. The V and J genes are TRBV9 and TRBJ1-3; maybe TRBD1 (5 bases). Trimming took 4 bases from V and 3 from J, leaving 11 bases between them. The CDR3 has 14 residues. The germline V gene has CDR1 SGDLS and CDR2 YYNGEE.

The CDR3 DNA follows: TGTGCCAGCAGCCTCAGTGTAACTAACTATGGCTACACCTTC. Residues: CASSLSVTNYGYTF. This chain links TRBV7-9 with TRBJ1-2; D unclear. The V end was cut by 5 bases, the J end by 0 bases, with 10 bases between. CDR3 size: 14 residues. Germline CDR1 is SEHNR and CDR2 is FQNEAQ (reference sequence).

The V and J genes are TRBV6-4 and TRBJ2-1; 9 bases align to TRBD1. This CDR3 has 16 amino acids. Looked up from germline, CDR1 is MRHNA and CDR2 is SNTAGT. V gave up 5 bases and J gave up 7 bases; unmatched junction bases: 12. The CDR3 DNA reads TGTGCCAGCAGTAGCGAACCCGGGACAGGGCCAAATGAGCAGTTCTTC. Translation: CASSSEPGTGPNEQFF.

The chain links TRBV7-6 to TRBJ1-5; no reliable D call. The V end was cut by 5 bases, the J end by 5 bases, with 13 bases between. The germline CDR1 and CDR2 sequences are SGHVS and FNYEAQ. This CDR3 spans 14 amino acids. The CDR3: CASSPRLGDQPQHF. The CDR3 DNA reads as TGTGCCAGCAGCCCTCGTCTGGGAGATCAGCCCCAGCATTTT.

The chain is built from TRBV5-6 and TRBJ1-2, with D tentatively TRBD1 (6 bases). Germline V gene sequence: CDR1 SGHDT, CDR2 YYEEEE. The CDR3 runs to 13 residues. V gave up 1 base and J gave up 8 bases, with 12 bases separating them. DNA for the CDR3: TGTGCCAGCAGCTTGCGGGGGGCCTACGGCTACACCTTC. It encodes CASSLRGAYGYTF.

The rearrangement uses TRBV4-3 and TRBJ2-7; weak D call: TRBD1 (6 bases). Trimming removed 1 base at V and 0 bases at J, with 10 bases between. This CDR3 has 15 residues. Germline CDR1 and CDR2: LGHNA and YSLEER. The CDR3 coding sequence is TGCGCCAGCAGCCAAGTAGCAGGGGCCTCCTACGAGCAGTACTTC. Encoded protein: CASSQVAGASYEQYF.

J is TRBJ1-2 and V is TRBV5-1; a possible D gene is TRBD1 (6 bases). V lost 4 bases, J lost 7 bases, and 14 bases lay in between. This CDR3 is built from 13 residues. CDR1 and CDR2 from the germline V gene are SGHRS and YFSETQ. As DNA, the CDR3 is TGCGCCAGCAGCGTCTCAGGGGAGGGTGGCTACACCTTC. Translated: CASSVSGEGGYTF.

V and J are TRBV2 and TRBJ2-6; D uncertain. Germline loops: CDR1 SNHLY, CDR2 FYNNEI. The length of the CDR3 is 16 residues. Trimming removed 4 bases at V and 1 base at J, with 11 bases between. In DNA, the CDR3 is TGTGCCAGCAGTGCTTCACTTCTATCTGGGGCCAACGTCCTGACTTTC. As protein: CASSASLLSGANVLTF.

V is TRBV11-2 and J is TRBJ1-3, with 7 bases fitting TRBD1. Germline V CDR1 and CDR2: SGHAT, FQNNGV. V was pared by 1 base and J by 2 bases, with 2 bases of the junction left unmatched. The CDR3 totals 15 residues. The CDR3 nucleotides read TGTGCCAGCAGCTTAGTAGGGGGCACTGGAAACACCATATATTTT. Amino acids: CASSLVGGTGNTIYF.

The rearrangement links TRBV4-3 to TRBJ2-7, with a possible D match to TRBD2 (5 bases). This CDR3 region has 16 residues. V lost 0 bases, J lost 1 base, and 13 bases lay in between. Looked up from germline, CDR1 is LGHNA and CDR2 is YSLEER. CDR3: CASSQDRGEGSYEQYF. DNA of the CDR3: TGCGCCAGCAGCCAAGATCGGGGTGAAGGGTCCTACGAGCAGTACTTC.

This chain uses TRBV5-1 with TRBJ2-3; D might be TRBD2 (6 bases). This CDR3 is built from 17 residues. V was pared by 3 bases and J by 4 bases, with 21 bases between. CDR1 SGHRS and CDR2 YFSETQ come from the germline V gene. The DNA for the CDR3 is TGCGCCAGCAGCTCCGGCATGACTAGTGGATTCCCAGATACGCAGTATTTT. This sequence encodes CASSSGMTSGFPDTQYF.

The chain carries TRBV27 and TRBJ2-7, with 8 bases identical to TRBD2. The CDR3 length is 13 residues. Germline CDR1 reads MNHEY; CDR2 reads SMNVEV (reference sequence). Germline trimming cut 5 bases from V and 7 bases from J; bases unmatched to any gene: 7. The CDR3 sequence is CASSGAGEGEQYF. CDR3 coding DNA: TGTGCCAGCAGTGGAGCGGGGGAGGGTGAGCAGTACTTC.

The V and J genes are TRBV5-4 and TRBJ1-2; D is possibly TRBD1 (5 bases). This CDR3 spans 15 amino acids. V was cut by 2 bases and J by 2 bases, with 13 bases left in between. Germline CDR1 is SGHNT and CDR2 is YYREEE (reference sequence). The CDR3, as DNA: TGTGCCAGCAGCTTCGGGGGTTCTCCGAACTATGGCTACACCTTC. It yields the protein CASSFGGSPNYGYTF.

The chain couples TRBV30 to TRBJ2-2; a weak D match, TRBD1 (5 bases). Germline V CDR1 and CDR2: GTSNPN, SVGIG (reference sequence). V lost 0 bases and J 3 bases, leaving 14 bases between the germline ends. The CDR3 length is 16 residues. The CDR3 nucleotides are TGTGCCTGGAGTGTACGGAACAGGTTGGACACCGGGGAGCTGTTTTTT. Its protein is CAWSVRNRLDTGELFF.